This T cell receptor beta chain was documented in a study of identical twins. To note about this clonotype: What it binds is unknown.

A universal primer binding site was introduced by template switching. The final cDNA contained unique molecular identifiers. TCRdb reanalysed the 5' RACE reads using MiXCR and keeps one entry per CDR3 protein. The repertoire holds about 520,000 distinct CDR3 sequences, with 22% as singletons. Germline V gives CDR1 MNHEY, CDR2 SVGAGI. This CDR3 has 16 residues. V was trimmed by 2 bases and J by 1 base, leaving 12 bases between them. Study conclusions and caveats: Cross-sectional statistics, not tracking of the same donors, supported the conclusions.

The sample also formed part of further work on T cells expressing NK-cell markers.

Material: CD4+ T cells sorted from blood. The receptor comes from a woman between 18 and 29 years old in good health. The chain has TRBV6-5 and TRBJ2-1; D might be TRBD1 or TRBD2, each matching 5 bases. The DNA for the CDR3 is TGTGCCAGCAGTTACCCAGGTGGGGGATCCTACAATGAGCAGTTCTTC. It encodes CASSYPGGGSYNEQFF.